Included here is one T cell receptor beta chain sequence, with context. The antigen is undetermined. This sample was taken from a study of T cell repertoires in cytomegalovirus infection. Whole-study context: Both recently identified HLA-C-restricted and well-studied HLA-B-restricted CMV epitopes were used in the study. Matching HLA type, along with CMV infection, was indicated by public TCR beta signatures.

TCRdb reanalysed the reads using MiXCR and keeps one entry per CDR3 protein. This table has some 200,000 distinct CDR3 sequences, about 40% appearing once. The V end was cut by 2 bases, the J end by 9 bases, with 44 bases between. Germline values: CDR1 MGHRA, CDR2 YSYEKL. There are 24 residues in the CDR3. Findings and limits, study-wide: HLA-C-restricted TCR beta clonotypes specific for CMV led the ex vivo response. Based on cumulative public TCR beta family frequency, carriers of CMV plus the relevant HLA were identified.

The chain joins TRBV4-1 to TRBJ1-5, with TRBD1 as a possible D gene (6 bases). This receptor was identified in a human donor in good health (CMV status not recorded). Some clones in this sample may be carry-over from other donors' samples. The sequencing here drew on CD8+ T cells from cultured PBMCs, taken from culture after CMV antigen stimulation. The CDR3 here is CASSQTVRRLPGRDTNLASWPQHF. The CDR3 nucleotides are TGCGCCAGCAGCCAAACTGTTCGACGATTACCCGGTCGGGACACCAACCTAGCTTCGTGGCCCCAGCATTTT.